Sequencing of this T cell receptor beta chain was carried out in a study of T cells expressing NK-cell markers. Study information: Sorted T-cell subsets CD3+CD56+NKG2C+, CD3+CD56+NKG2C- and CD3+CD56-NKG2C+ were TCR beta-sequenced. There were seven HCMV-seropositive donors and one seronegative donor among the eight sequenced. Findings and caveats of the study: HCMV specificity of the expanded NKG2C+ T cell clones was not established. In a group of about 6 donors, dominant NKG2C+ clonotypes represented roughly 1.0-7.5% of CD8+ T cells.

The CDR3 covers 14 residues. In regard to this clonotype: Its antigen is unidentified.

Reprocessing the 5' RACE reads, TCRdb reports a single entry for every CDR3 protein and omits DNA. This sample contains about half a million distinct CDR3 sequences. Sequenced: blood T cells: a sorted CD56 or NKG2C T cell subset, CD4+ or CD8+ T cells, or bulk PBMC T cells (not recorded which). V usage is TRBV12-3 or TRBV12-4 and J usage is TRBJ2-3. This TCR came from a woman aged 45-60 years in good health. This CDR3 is CASSLVRRTDTQYF.